This T cell receptor (beta chain) was captured in a study of T cells in Graves' hyperthyroidism and ophthalmopathy (dated by TCRdb to between 2018 and 2021). Study-wide context: Peripheral blood was sampled at the time of initial diagnosis, prior to any treatment. For training and testing, the 100 or so patients in the discovery cohort were randomly divided in a 7:3 ratio. After sampling, hyperthyroidism patients received methimazole starting at 30 mg daily, and ophthalmopathy patients received high-dose intravenous methylprednisolone. Whether ophthalmopathy could be predicted prospectively was tested in an independent validation cohort made up of about 20 hyperthyroidism patients plus 17 patients who later progressed to ophthalmopathy. The paper describes TCR Vbeta CDR3 sequencing of 120 to 150 peripheral blood samples, made up of 43 ophthalmopathy patients, 70 to 75 hyperthyroidism patients and 17 progressor patients. In addition, the study compared T-cell repertoires in thyroid tissue and in blood from about 6 Graves' hyperthyroidism patients. To identify distinguishing TCR V-J signatures, a discovery cohort of roughly 100 patients was used, comprising 40 to 45 with Graves' ophthalmopathy and 57 with stable Graves' hyperthyroidism. What the authors observed across the whole study: In validation, the model predicted progression to ophthalmopathy with around 71% sensitivity and around 72% specificity, a median of around 6.6 months before onset. Blood samples also contained most of the expanded thyroid clonotypes (frequency above 0.001), which suggests that blood repertoires may reflect thyroid immune responses. No statistical method was used to fix the sample size in advance, and group allocation was not hidden from the investigators. In cross-validation, a model built on a 13 V-J signature told ophthalmopathy apart from stable hyperthyroidism with approximately 91% sensitivity and around 81% specificity, and in testing the same model reached 80%/75%.

The germline V gene encodes CDR1 DFQATT and CDR2 SNEGSKA (reference sequence). Unmatched junction bases come to 16, with V trimmed by 7 bases and J by 4 bases. From cysteine to phenylalanine, the CDR3 is 16 amino acids long. Solely the CDR3 DNA is kept, with 48 bases framed from the first base. Ophthalmopathy patients had moderately to severely active disease, with a Clinical Activity Score of 3 or more, a NOSPECS grade of 4 or more, and a disease duration of less than 3 months. The study excluded patients with uncontrolled infections, other autoimmune diseases, pregnancy or lactation. Diagnoses were based on clinical symptoms, serum thyroxine and TRAb, thyroid ultrasound and orbital computed tomography. Ficoll-Paque density gradient centrifugation was used to isolate PBMCs from 10 ml of fresh peripheral blood. Trizol reagent was used to extract total RNA, and RNA quality was then checked on an Agilent 2100 Bioanalyzer.

The TCR beta CDR3 regions were amplified from the RNA transcripts. The TCR CDR3 was subjected to a first round of RT-PCR using the HTBI primer set and the Qiagen OneStep RT-PCR kit. A second multiplex PCR round built the libraries, followed by size selection and purification. Sequencing of the libraries was done on an Illumina HiSeq2000 using paired-end 100 bp reads. For the original study's pipeline: SOAPnuke was used to process the raw data, with reads discarded if the reads contained adapters or uncalled bases, had a mean Phred below 15, or lacked an exact constant-primer or identifier match. High-quality paired reads were merged with COPE v1.2.5, and unique nucleotide sequences were defined as clonotypes. Clonotypes were aligned to IMGT TRBV, TRBD and TRBJ reference segments using MiTCR v1.1. Only V-J combinations with frequency above 0.0001, covering 99% to 99.2% of repertoires, were analysed. A TCS score was defined as the ratio of F50 (clonal expansion) to E x V (chaos), with BLOSUM62-based TCRdist applied between CDR3 peptides within each V-J. Welch's t-statistics and random forest reduced several hundred V-J features to fewer than 15, which were used in a naive Bayes classifier (R e1071). TCRdb reprocessed the public reads (quality trimming at Q25 with fastp, clone calling with MiXCR) and kept in-frame beta chains. CDR3 protein duplicates are merged, each entry listing the most common genes and DNA. The V and J calls here are based on TCRdb, not the publication. The sample yields some 490,000 distinct CDR3 sequences; roughly 16% were counted once. The ten biggest clones cover 25% to 30% of the sample.

In this sample, this clonotype turned up many times. Which antigen it targets is not known. Base quality data are lacking; no much larger clone is found one base away. The sequenced sample was blood. The chain is assembled from TRBV20-1 and TRBJ2-3, with 8 bases in between that match TRBD2. The TCR was taken from a woman aged 25 to 39 with Graves' ophthalmopathy. The DNA is TGCAGTGTCCGAGCGGGAGACCCAAATAACGCAGATACGCAGTATTTT. Its product reads: CSVRAGDPNNADTQYF.